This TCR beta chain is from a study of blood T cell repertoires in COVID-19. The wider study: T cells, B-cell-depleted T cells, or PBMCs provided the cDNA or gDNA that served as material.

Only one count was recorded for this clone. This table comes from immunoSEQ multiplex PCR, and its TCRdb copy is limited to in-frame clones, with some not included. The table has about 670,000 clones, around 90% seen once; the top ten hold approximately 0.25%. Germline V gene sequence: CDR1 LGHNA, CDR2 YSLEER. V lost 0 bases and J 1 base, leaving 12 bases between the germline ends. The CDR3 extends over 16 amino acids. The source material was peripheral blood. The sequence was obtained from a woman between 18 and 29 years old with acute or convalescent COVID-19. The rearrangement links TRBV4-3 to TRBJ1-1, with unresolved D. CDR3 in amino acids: CASSQDVRGWNTEAFF. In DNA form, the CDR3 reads TGCGCCAGCAGCCAAGATGTACGGGGATGGAACACTGAAGCTTTCTTT.